The 29 T cell receptor beta chains given below trace back to one sample, sequenced in a study of graft-versus-host responses after intestinal transplantation. The method was immunoSEQ multiplex PCR; TCRdb's version includes in-frame clones alone and lacks a portion of them. Of about 19,000 clones listed, around nine tenths are singletons. The sample consisted of bone marrow, taken approximately 120 days after transplant. These TCRs come from a human patient who received an intestinal transplant, so some T cells may come from the graft donor.

The chain combines TRBV15 with TRBJ2-3, with TRBD2 identical over 8 bases. J was trimmed by 4 bases and V by 9 bases; bases with no gene match: 9. CDR3 length: 14 amino acids. The V gene's germline CDR1 is LNHNV and CDR2 YYDKDF (reference sequence). CDR3 residues: CATSRAGAPDTQYF. CDR3 bases: TGTGCCACTTCCCGAGCGGGAGCCCCAGATACGCAGTATTTT.

CDR3 DNA: TGTGCCAGCAGCTTTAGTAGGGACAATGAGCAGTTCTTC. This gives the protein CASSFSRDNEQFF. The chain carries TRBV11-2 and TRBJ2-1; the D is unclear. CDR3 length equals 13 residues. V lost 3 bases, J lost 5 bases, and 8 bases lay in between. Germline V CDR1 and CDR2: SGHAT, FQNNGV.

The chain couples TRBV27 to TRBJ2-1, with 7 positions matching TRBD1. The V gene end was trimmed by 3 bases and the J gene end by 7 bases; junction bases not matched to a gene: 3. CDR3 size: 13 residues. The V gene's germline CDR1 is MNHEY and CDR2 SMNVEV (reference sequence). CDR3 coding DNA: TGTGCCAGCAGTTTTACAGGGGAGAATGAGCAGTTCTTC. This codes for CASSFTGENEQFF.

This chain uses TRBV5-1 with TRBJ1-5, with 7 bases lining up with TRBD1. The germline CDR1 and CDR2 sequences are SGHRS and YFSETQ. J gave up 1 base and V 1 base, and 2 bases lay outside the gene matches. The CDR3 consists of 15 residues. DNA for the CDR3: TGCGCCAGCAGCTTGCAGGGGGGGAGCAATCAGCCCCAGCATTTT. Translation: CASSLQGGSNQPQHF.

The chain is built from TRBV25-1 and TRBJ2-7; 13 bases fit TRBD2. The junction had 16 bases not matched to a gene; V was cut back by 6 bases and J by 5 bases. CDR3 length: 18 residues. Germline assignment: CDR1 MGHDK and CDR2 SYGVNS. Here the CDR3 reads CASRPGLAGSLGMDEQYF. In DNA form, the CDR3 reads TGTGCCAGCAGGCCGGGACTAGCGGGATCCCTTGGAATGGACGAGCAGTACTTC.

The chain joins TRBV7-8 to TRBJ2-2; D is undetermined. The V end was cut by 1 base, the J end by 1 base, with 10 bases between. The CDR3 loop spans 16 amino acids. Per germline, CDR1 SGHVS and CDR2 FQNEAQ. CDR3 sequence: CASSLVVRQNTGELFF. CDR3 coding DNA: TGTGCCAGCAGCTTAGTTGTCAGACAGAACACCGGGGAGCTGTTTTTT.

This clone was observed a few times. The V call is TRBV18, the J call TRBJ1-4, with D perhaps TRBD1 (5 bases). The ends were cut back, 2 bases at V and 2 bases at J, with 6 bases in the middle. CDR1 is KGHSH and CDR2 is LQKENI in the germline V gene. The CDR3 spans 14 residues. The CDR3: CASSPSGTNEKLFF. In nucleotides, the CDR3 is TGTGCCAGCTCACCATCAGGGACTAATGAAAAACTGTTTTTT.

V and J are TRBV6-7 and TRBJ2-3, with 8 positions matching TRBD2. TRBV6-7 is an open reading frame, and its role is uncertain. The CDR3 is 17 residues long. V lost 5 bases to trimming and J lost 2 bases; unmatched junction nucleotides: 12. The CDR3 DNA reads as TGTGCCAGCAGTCATACTCCGGGGGGGACGGCCACAGATACGCAGTATTTT. Residues: CASSHTPGGTATDTQYF.

This clone was seen once. J is TRBJ1-1 and V is TRBV7-6, with D perhaps matching TRBD1 (6 bases). With 1 base removed from V and 6 bases from J, the gap between germline ends came to 15 bases. Germline values: CDR1 SGHVS, CDR2 FNYEAQ. This CDR3 is 15 amino acids long. DNA of the CDR3: TGTGCCAGCAGCTTAGGCCCGGGGGCGTCGTCTGAAGCTTTCTTT. Its translation: CASSLGPGASSEAFF.

This chain uses TRBV30 with TRBJ2-7, with D perhaps TRBD2 (6 bases). The CDR3 is made up of 15 amino acids. V was cut by 0 bases and J by 4 bases, with 16 bases left in between. CDR1 GTSNPN and CDR2 SVGIG come from the germline V gene (reference sequence). The CDR3 loop reads CAWSVLGSVGYEQYF. The DNA for the CDR3 is TGTGCCTGGAGTGTCCTCGGGAGTGTCGGATACGAGCAGTACTTC.

The rearrangement links TRBV21-1 to TRBJ2-2; the table's D call, TRBD2, has no DNA check behind it. TRBV21-1 represents a pseudogene. This CDR3 is built from 16 residues. The CDR3 bases are TGTGCCAGCAGCAAATCAGACGGGATTAGGACCGGGGAGCTGTTTTTT. Residues: CASSKSDGIRTGELFF.

This clone appeared a single time. V gene TRBV19 combines with J gene TRBJ2-1, with a possible D match to TRBD2 (5 bases). Germline lookup yields CDR1 LNHDA and CDR2 SQIVND (reference sequence). V lost 4 bases and J lost 4, with 14 bases in between. The CDR3 covers 15 residues. Here the CDR3 reads CASSRPGVEYNEQFF. In DNA form, the CDR3 reads TGTGCCAGTAGTAGGCCCGGGGTGGAATACAATGAGCAGTTCTTC.

The rearrangement links TRBV5-1 to TRBJ1-6; D call uncertain. Trimming left V 2 bases short and J 0 bases short, with 9 bases between. Germline lookup yields CDR1 SGHRS and CDR2 YFSETQ. This CDR3 contains 16 residues. The CDR3 nucleotides read TGCGCCAGCAGCTTCGGCAGGAGCTCCTATAATTCACCCCTCCACTTT. It codes for CASSFGRSSYNSPLHF.

The chain carries TRBV2 and TRBJ2-7; D remains unclear. From germline, CDR1 is SNHLY and CDR2 FYNNEI. V was shortened by 8 bases and J by 2 bases, with 13 bases between the two germline ends. This CDR3 is 13 amino acids long. The CDR3 region has the DNA TGTGCCAGCGGGATCTCCCGAACCTACGAGCAGTACTTC. This codes for CASGISRTYEQYF.

The chain combines TRBV27 with TRBJ2-1; 9 bases are shared with TRBD1. V was pared by 6 bases and J by 8 bases, with 8 bases of the junction left unmatched. The CDR3 runs to 14 residues. Germline V gene data show CDR1 as MNHEY and CDR2 as SMNVEV (reference sequence). This CDR3 reads CASRIRTGGDEQFF. The CDR3 region has the DNA TGTGCCAGCAGAATAAGAACAGGGGGCGATGAGCAGTTCTTC.

This chain links TRBV6-1 with TRBJ1-3; TRBD1 might be the D (5 bases). V gave up 6 bases and J gave up 7 bases, with 7 bases separating them. CDR3 length: 11 residues. CDR1 and CDR2 (germline): MNHNS, SASEGT. The CDR3 coding sequence is TGTGCCAGCAGCCAGGGTAACACCATATATTTT. This codes for CASSQGNTIYF.

The chain links TRBV2 to TRBJ1-5; possible D gene TRBD1, 5 bases. The CDR3 extends over 14 amino acids. CDR1 is SNHLY, CDR2 FYNNEI, per germline. V was shortened by 5 bases and J by 3 bases, with 11 bases between the two germline ends. CDR3 sequence (DNA): TGTGCCAGCAGTAGAGGGGTGTCCAATCAGCCCCAGCATTTT. Its protein product is CASSRGVSNQPQHF.

This clone was counted only a few times. V and J are TRBV29-1 and TRBJ1-1; a weak D match, TRBD1 (5 bases). Trimming removed 1 base from V and 4 bases from J, with 10 bases in between. There are 13 residues in the CDR3. The V gene's germline CDR1 is SQVTM and CDR2 ANQGSEA. The CDR3 here is CSVEGGLGTEAFF. The CDR3 nucleotides are TGCAGCGTTGAAGGGGGGTTGGGCACTGAAGCTTTCTTT.

CDR3 nucleotide sequence: TGTGCCAGCAGCTCCGTCCAGAGCAATCAGCCCCAGCATTTT. Translated, it gives CASSSVQSNQPQHF. J is TRBJ1-5 and V is TRBV5-6; D gene uncertain. Germline lookup yields CDR1 SGHDT and CDR2 YYEEEE. The CDR3 is made up of 14 amino acids. The V and J ends lost 3 bases and 1 base respectively, with 8 bases between them.

The chain couples TRBV4-1 to TRBJ1-1; D may be TRBD1 (5 bases). Germline V gene lookup returns CDR1 MGHRA and CDR2 YSYEKL. The CDR3 sequence is 15 residues long. Trimming pared 7 bases from V and 0 bases from J, leaving 15 bases between. The CDR3 sequence is CASTRGGIMNTEAFF. Written as DNA, the CDR3 is TGCGCCAGCACCCGTGGGGGGATAATGAACACTGAAGCTTTCTTT.

This chain links TRBV23-1 with TRBJ2-7; TRBD2 matches at 7 bases. TRBV23-1 is placed among ORFs of uncertain function. CDR3 length: 18 residues. With 10 bases clipped from V and 1 base from J, the junction kept 22 bases outside the gene matches. The DNA of the CDR3 is TGCGCCAACTCCGATACGGGCCGCTTCGGGACTATTTCCTACGAGCAGTACTTC. It codes for CANSDTGRFGTISYEQYF.

In its sample, this clone was seen once. The V call is TRBV4-2, the J call TRBJ2-1; TRBD2 matches 13 bases. The CDR3 covers 18 residues. The germline V gene has CDR1 LGHNA and CDR2 YNFKEQ. Trimming took 0 bases from V and 4 from J; bases not matched to a gene: 6. The CDR3 is CASSQDSLAGGAYNEQFF. Here the CDR3 DNA reads TGTGCCAGCAGCCAAGACTCACTAGCGGGGGGGGCTTACAATGAGCAGTTCTTC.

The chain uses TRBV14 and TRBJ1-1, with 10 bases that match TRBD1. CDR1 and CDR2 from the germline V gene are SGHDN and FVKESK. The V gene end was trimmed by 5 bases and the J gene end by 8 bases; junction bases not matched to a gene: 5. The CDR3 consists of 13 residues. The CDR3 bases are TGTGCCAGCAGCTGGGGACAGGGGACGGAAGCTTTCTTT. Amino acid sequence: CASSWGQGTEAFF.

CDR3 in DNA: TGTGCCAGCAGCATTCTGGGAGGGGGCGCAGAATCTAACTATGGCTACACCTTC. Protein product: CASSILGGGAESNYGYTF. The chain recombines TRBV5-4 with TRBJ1-2; 7 bases agree with TRBD1. CDR3 length: 18 residues. Germline CDR1 reads SGHNT; CDR2 reads YYREEE (reference sequence). The V and J ends lost 4 bases and 0 bases, in that order; junction bases with no gene match: 15.

This sequence joins TRBV2 and TRBJ1-2, with unresolved D. V lost 4 bases, J lost 7 bases, and 19 bases lay in between. Germline loops: CDR1 SNHLY, CDR2 FYNNEI. The CDR3 spans 15 residues. This chain's CDR3 is CASSGGWARRSGYTF. In DNA form, the CDR3 reads TGTGCCAGCAGTGGGGGATGGGCCCGAAGGAGTGGCTACACCTTC.

The V call is TRBV9, the J call TRBJ2-1, with 8 bases fitting TRBD1. This CDR3 has 12 residues. V was pared by 4 bases and J by 7 bases, with 1 base of the junction left unmatched. Germline loops: CDR1 SGDLS, CDR2 YYNGEE. CDR3: CASSRQGNEQFF. In DNA, the CDR3 is TGTGCCAGCAGCCGACAGGGGAATGAGCAGTTCTTC.

This clone was seen once. The rearrangement joins TRBV19 to TRBJ2-4; D tentatively reads TRBD1 or TRBD2 (6 bases each). Germline CDR1 reads LNHDA; CDR2 reads SQIVND (reference sequence). The germline V and J ends were trimmed by 1 base and 9 bases, with 13 bases remaining between them. The CDR3 length is 14 residues. CDR3 bases: TGTGCCAGTAGTATAGTAGGGGGAGGTCCCATTCAGTACTTC. Translating it yields CASSIVGGGPIQYF.

The CDR3 is CASSLGRSGLANNEQFF. CDR3 in DNA: TGTGCCAGCAGCTTGGGGAGATCGGGACTAGCAAACAATGAGCAGTTCTTC. The genes are TRBV11-2 and TRBJ2-1; 9 nucleotides match TRBD2. With V trimmed by 3 bases and J by 5 bases, 11 bases remained unmatched. Germline V lookup: CDR1 SGHAT, CDR2 FQNNGV. The CDR3 contains 17 residues.

The J gene is TRBJ1-3, the V gene TRBV19; D gene unclear. The CDR3 is 15 amino acids. V lost 3 bases and J 0 bases, leaving 9 bases between the germline ends. Germline values: CDR1 LNHDA, CDR2 SQIVND (reference sequence). The CDR3 nucleotides are TGTGCCAGTAGTATCGTACATGGCTCTGGAAACACCATATATTTT. It yields the protein CASSIVHGSGNTIYF.